These 21 T cell receptor beta chains were sequenced from one sample in a study of resident and recirculating memory T cells in vitiligo. Generated by immunoSEQ multiplex PCR, the TCRdb table keeps only in-frame clones and is missing some. This table has around 76,000 clones, just over 90% appearing once. Sample: blood. The receptors come from a male donor with vitiligo.

The V gene is TRBV9, the J gene TRBJ2-7, with 9 positions matching TRBD1. CDR1 and CDR2 from the germline V gene are SGDLS and YYNGEE. V trimming: 0 bases; J trimming: 3 bases; junction bases outside the gene matches: 7. The CDR3 is made up of 16 amino acids. CDR3 DNA: TGTGCCAGCAGCGTAGTAGGGACAGGGAACTACTACGAGCAGTACTTC. This sequence encodes CASSVVGTGNYYEQYF.

The chain uses TRBV4-2 and TRBJ2-7; maybe TRBD2 (5 bases). The CDR3 extends over 13 amino acids. Per the germline V gene, CDR1 is LGHNA and CDR2 is YNFKEQ. V gave up 2 bases and J gave up 2 bases, with 7 bases separating them. The CDR3 coding sequence is TGTGCCAGCAGCCAAAGTAGCGCCTACGAGCAGTACTTC. This codes for CASSQSSAYEQYF.

J is TRBJ1-2 and V is TRBV2; D perhaps matches TRBD1 (5 bases). Trimming shortened V by 7 bases and J by 8 bases, and 20 bases separated the two germline ends. CDR1 and CDR2 (germline): SNHLY, FYNNEI. The CDR3 spans 14 residues. The CDR3 DNA reads as TGTGCCAGCACCAGTACCGGGACTCCACTGGGCTACACCTTC. As protein: CASTSTGTPLGYTF.

V is TRBV28 and J is TRBJ2-1, with 10 bases matching TRBD1. Germline lookup yields CDR1 MDHEN and CDR2 SYDVKM. The CDR3 runs 15 residues. Germline trimming cut 5 bases from V and 2 bases from J; bases unmatched to any gene: 3. CDR3 nucleotides: TGTGCCAGCAGTCCCGGGACAGGGGCCTACAATGAGCAGTTCTTC. Amino acid sequence: CASSPGTGAYNEQFF.

The chain is built from TRBV9 and TRBJ2-2; D call uncertain. The V and J ends lost 4 bases and 3 bases respectively, with 13 bases between them. This CDR3 spans 15 amino acids. Germline lookup yields CDR1 SGDLS and CDR2 YYNGEE. CDR3 coding DNA: TGTGCCAGCAGCCCCCCCCTCGCGTACACCGGGGAGCTGTTTTTT. As protein: CASSPPLAYTGELFF. Drawing the rest from reference TRBV9 and TRBJ2-2, the complete variable domain is DSGVTQTPKHLITATGQRVTLRCSPRSGDLSVYWYQQSLDQGLQFLIQYYNGEERAKGNILERFSAQQFPDLHSELNLSSLELGDSALYFCASSPPLAYTGELFFGEGSRLTVL.

The V and J genes are TRBV7-6 and TRBJ1-1; TRBD1 might be the D (6 bases). In germline, CDR1 is SGHVS, CDR2 FNYEAQ. The CDR3 has 13 residues. Between the trimmed V and J ends, which lost 5 bases and 10 bases, there was a span of 17 bases. CDR3 in amino acids: CASSPVAQGVAFF. CDR3 coding DNA: TGTGCCAGCAGCCCGGTGGCACAGGGAGTAGCTTTCTTT.

The chain recombines TRBV11-2 with TRBJ1-1; the match to TRBD1 covers 10 bases. Germline CDR1 is SGHAT and CDR2 is FQNNGV. V lost 3 bases and J lost 5; bases outside the gene matches: 9. The CDR3 length is 16 residues. The CDR3 reads CASSFLTGGAGTEAFF. The DNA of the CDR3 is TGTGCCAGCAGCTTTCTGACAGGGGGCGCAGGGACTGAAGCTTTCTTT. The whole variable domain, remainder taken from reference TRBV11-2 and TRBJ1-1, is EAGVAQSPRYKIIEKRQSVAFWCNPISGHATLYWYQQILGQGPKLLIQFQNNGVVDDSQLPKDRFSAERLKGVDSTLKIQPAKLEDSAVYLCASSFLTGGAGTEAFFGQGTRLTVV.

V gene TRBV5-1 combines with J gene TRBJ1-3; D possibly corresponds to TRBD1 (6 bases). There are 13 residues in the CDR3. Germline values: CDR1 SGHRS, CDR2 YFSETQ. The V end lost 6 bases, the J end lost 0 bases, and 7 bases lay between the germline ends. CDR3 DNA sequence: TGCGCCAGCACAGGGGACTCTGGAAACACCATATATTTT. Encoded protein: CASTGDSGNTIYF.

The chain has TRBV6-5 and TRBJ2-2; no definite D call. The V and J ends lost 5 bases and 6 bases respectively, with 10 bases between them. The CDR3 contains 13 residues. Germline assignment: CDR1 MNHEY and CDR2 SVGAGI. The CDR3 DNA follows: TGTGCCAGCAGTCATAACTATCCCGGGGAGCTGTTTTTT. This gives the protein CASSHNYPGELFF.

This clone showed up just once. The chain joins TRBV28 to TRBJ2-7; possible D gene TRBD2, 5 bases. V was cut by 6 bases and J by 5 bases, with 8 bases left in between. The CDR3 runs 11 residues. The germline gives CDR1 MDHEN, CDR2 SYDVKM. CDR3 DNA sequence: TGTGCCAGCAGCCGGGGAAACGAGCAGTACTTC. This codes for CASSRGNEQYF. Full variable domain (remainder filled in from reference TRBV28 and TRBJ2-7): DVKVTQSSRYLVKRTGEKVFLECVQDMDHENMFWYRQDPGLGLRLIYFSYDVKMKEKGDIPEGYSVSREKKERFSLILESASTNQTSMYLCASSRGNEQYFGPGTRLTVT.

The chain carries TRBV4-2 and TRBJ1-4; TRBD1 aligns across 8 bases. The CDR3 sequence is 16 residues long. CDR1 and CDR2 (germline): LGHNA, YNFKEQ. The J segment lost 2 bases and the V segment lost 4 bases, leaving 6 bases of the junction unmatched. The DNA of the CDR3 is TGTGCCAGCAGCCCGGGACAGGAGCTTACTAATGAAAAACTGTTTTTT. Protein sequence: CASSPGQELTNEKLFF.

V and J are TRBV7-2 and TRBJ1-5, with D perhaps matching TRBD1 (5 bases). V was clipped by 4 bases and J by 1 base, with 8 bases between them. The CDR3 totals 14 residues. The germline V gene encodes CDR1 SGHTA and CDR2 FQGNSA. This chain's CDR3 is CASSSQGSNQPQHF. DNA of the CDR3: TGTGCCAGCAGCTCTCAGGGAAGCAATCAGCCCCAGCATTTT. Filled out from reference TRBV7-2 and TRBJ1-5, the complete variable domain reads GAGVSQSPSNKVTEKGKDVELRCDPISGHTALYWYRQSLGQGLEFLIYFQGNSAPDKSGLPSDRFSAERTGGSVSTLTIQRTQQEDSAVYLCASSSQGSNQPQHFGDGTRLSIL.

This clone occurred once. V usage is TRBV6-6 and J usage is TRBJ2-5; 7 nucleotides agree with TRBD1. The CDR3 extends over 15 amino acids. V was clipped by 3 bases and J by 7 bases; unmatched bases: 11. Germline CDR1 is MNHNY and CDR2 is SVGAGI (reference sequence). CDR3 region: CASSYSGGLMATQYF. CDR3 coding DNA: TGTGCCAGCAGTTATTCAGGGGGTCTTATGGCGACCCAGTACTTC.

The chain employs TRBV6-1 and TRBJ2-3, with TRBD1 matching over 8 bases. The germline CDR1 and CDR2 sequences are MNHNS and SASEGT. V lost 1 base, J lost 1 base, and 1 base stayed unmatched. The CDR3 covers 15 residues. CDR3 protein: CASSEEQGGTDTQYF. CDR3 nucleotide sequence: TGTGCCAGCAGTGAAGAACAGGGGGGCACAGATACGCAGTATTTT.

The chain has TRBV11-3 and TRBJ2-5; D possibly corresponds to TRBD2 (6 bases). Trimming shortened V by 3 bases and J by 5 bases, and 22 bases separated the two germline ends. This CDR3 has 17 residues. Germline loops: CDR1 SGHNT, CDR2 YENEEA. DNA for the CDR3: TGTGCCAGCAGCTTTCCGTCTACGCGGGGCCCGAGGGAGACCCAGTACTTC. This encodes CASSFPSTRGPRETQYF. Supplemented by reference TRBV11-3 and TRBJ2-5, the full variable domain reads EAGVVQSPRYKIIEKKQPVAFWCNPISGHNTLYWYLQNLGQGPELLIRYENEEAVDDSQLPKDRFSAERLKGVDSTLKIQPAELGDSAVYLCASSFPSTRGPRETQYFGPGTRLLVL.

The chain links TRBV27 to TRBJ1-1; D call uncertain. V shed 4 bases and J shed 4 bases, with 10 bases lying between them. Germline-derived CDR1 and CDR2 are MNHEY and SMNVEV (reference sequence). The length of the CDR3 is 13 residues. CDR3 sequence: CASSWAGSTEAFF. In DNA form, the CDR3 reads TGTGCCAGCAGTTGGGCGGGGAGCACTGAAGCTTTCTTT.

This rearrangement joins TRBV7-2 to TRBJ2-1, with a possible D match to TRBD1 (5 bases). The germline CDR1 and CDR2 sequences are SGHTA and FQGNSA. The V and J ends lost 0 bases and 5 bases respectively, with 11 bases between them. This CDR3 comprises 15 residues. The CDR3 spells CASSLASGAHNEQFF. CDR3 nucleotide sequence: TGTGCCAGCAGCTTAGCGTCTGGGGCTCACAATGAGCAGTTCTTC.

V is TRBV9 and J is TRBJ2-1; 15 bases line up with TRBD2. Germline CDR1 reads SGDLS; CDR2 reads YYNGEE. The V segment lost 4 bases and the J segment 9 bases; nucleotides outside the gene matches: 8. This CDR3 region has 16 residues. The CDR3 is CASSQRTSGGAREQFF. CDR3 coding DNA: TGTGCCAGCAGCCAAAGGACTAGCGGGGGGGCCCGTGAGCAGTTCTTC.

This clone was seen a handful of times. The CDR3 DNA follows: TGTGCCAGCAGCTTAGCGGGGGGTGATGGCTACACCTTC. It specifies CASSLAGGDGYTF. The V call is TRBV11-2, the J call TRBJ1-2; tentative D call: TRBD1 (5 bases). CDR1 and CDR2 (germline): SGHAT, FQNNGV. Trimming took off 1 base at V and 6 bases at J, with 9 bases between the two ends. The CDR3 is 13 amino acids. The full variable domain, in which reference TRBV11-2 and TRBJ1-2 provide the parts outside the CDR3, is EAGVAQSPRYKIIEKRQSVAFWCNPISGHATLYWYQQILGQGPKLLIQFQNNGVVDDSQLPKDRFSAERLKGVDSTLKIQPAKLEDSAVYLCASSLAGGDGYTFGSGTRLTVV.

This chain links TRBV5-8 with TRBJ1-1; the match to TRBD1 covers 9 bases. The ends lost 4 bases at V and 13 bases at J; junction bases unmatched: 11. Looked up from germline, CDR1 is SGHTS and CDR2 is YDEGEE. The CDR3 extends over 13 amino acids. In DNA, the CDR3 is TGTGCCAGCAGCGTATCCGGGACAGGGTCTGGTTTCTTT. Translation gives CASSVSGTGSGFF.

The chain uses TRBV5-4 and TRBJ1-2, with a tentative D call TRBD1 (5 bases). This CDR3 spans 15 amino acids. V gave up 0 bases and J gave up 3 bases, with 12 bases separating them. In germline, CDR1 is SGHNT, CDR2 YYREEE (reference sequence). CDR3 loop: CASSLDPAGHYGYTF. The DNA for the CDR3 is TGTGCCAGCAGCTTGGATCCTGCAGGGCACTATGGCTACACCTTC.